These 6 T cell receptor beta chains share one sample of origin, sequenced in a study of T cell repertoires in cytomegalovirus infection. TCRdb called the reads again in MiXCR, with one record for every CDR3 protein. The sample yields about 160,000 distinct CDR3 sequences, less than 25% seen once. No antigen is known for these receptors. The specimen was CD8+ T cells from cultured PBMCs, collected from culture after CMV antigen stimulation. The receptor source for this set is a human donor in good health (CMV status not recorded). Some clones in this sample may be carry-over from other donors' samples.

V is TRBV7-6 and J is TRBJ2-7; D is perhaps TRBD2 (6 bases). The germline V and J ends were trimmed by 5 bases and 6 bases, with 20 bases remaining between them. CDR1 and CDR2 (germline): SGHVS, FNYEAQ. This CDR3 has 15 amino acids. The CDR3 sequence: CASSAHRDGGSEQYF. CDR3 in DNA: TGTGCCAGCAGCGCGCACCGGGACGGAGGGAGCGAGCAGTACTTC.

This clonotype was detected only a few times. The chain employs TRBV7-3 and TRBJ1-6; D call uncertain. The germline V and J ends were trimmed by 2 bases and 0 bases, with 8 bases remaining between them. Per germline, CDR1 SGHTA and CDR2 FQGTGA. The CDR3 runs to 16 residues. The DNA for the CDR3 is TGTGCCAGCAGCTTACGGGCAGGCTCCTATAATTCACCCCTCCACTTT. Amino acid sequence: CASSLRAGSYNSPLHF.

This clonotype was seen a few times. The CDR3: CASSHYRDSPYNEQFF. The CDR3 nucleotides are TGCGCCAGCAGCCATTATCGGGACAGCCCCTACAATGAGCAGTTCTTC. This chain joins TRBV4-1 and TRBJ2-1; 7 bases map to TRBD1. Trimming at V came to 3 bases and at J to 2 bases, leaving 7 bases not matched to a gene. The CDR3 contains 16 residues. CDR1 and CDR2 (germline): MGHRA, YSYEKL.

CDR3 loop: CASRGDYSSYNEQFF. CDR3 nucleotide sequence: TGTGCCAGCAGAGGGGACTACTCCTCCTACAATGAGCAGTTCTTC. V is TRBV2 and J is TRBJ2-1; TRBD2 matches at 7 bases. CDR1 and CDR2 (germline): SNHLY, FYNNEI. Trimming removed 6 bases from V and 0 bases from J; junction bases left unmatched: 5. CDR3 length equals 15 residues. Drawing the rest from reference TRBV2 and TRBJ2-1, the complete variable domain is EPEVTQTPSHQVTQMGQEVILRCVPISNHLYFYWYRQILGQKVEFLVSFYNNEISEKSEIFDDQFSVERPDGSNFTLKIRSTKLEDSAMYFCASRGDYSSYNEQFFGPGTRLTVL.

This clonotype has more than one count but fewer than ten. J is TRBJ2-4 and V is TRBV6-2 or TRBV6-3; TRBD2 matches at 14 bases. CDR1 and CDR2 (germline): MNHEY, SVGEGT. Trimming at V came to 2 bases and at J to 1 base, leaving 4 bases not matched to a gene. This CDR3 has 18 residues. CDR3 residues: CASSYTRTSGGAKNIQYF. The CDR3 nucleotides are TGTGCCAGCAGTTACACCAGGACTAGCGGGGGGGCCAAAAACATTCAGTACTTC.

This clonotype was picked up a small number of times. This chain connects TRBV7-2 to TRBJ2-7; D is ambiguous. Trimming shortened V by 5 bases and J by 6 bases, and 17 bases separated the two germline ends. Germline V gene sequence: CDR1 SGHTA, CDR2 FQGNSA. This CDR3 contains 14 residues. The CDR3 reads CASSPSLYLSEQYF. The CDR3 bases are TGTGCCAGCAGCCCCTCTCTGTACCTAAGCGAGCAGTACTTC.